This TCR beta chain was sequenced during a study of T cells in Graves' hyperthyroidism and ophthalmopathy. Whole-study results and caveats: Ophthalmopathy could be told apart from stable hyperthyroidism with a 13 V-J model.

As concerns this clonotype: Its target is not known. A read error may explain this, as a much larger clone is one base away.

From germline, CDR1 is SNHLY and CDR2 FYNNEI. The CDR3 extends over 12 amino acids. From RNA transcripts, TCR beta CDR3 regions were amplified. Primed by the HTBI set, a first-round RT-PCR was run on the TCR CDR3. MiXCR, run by TCRdb on the multiplex PCR reads, gives a single entry per CDR3 protein. Among roughly 280,000 distinct CDR3 sequences, around 22% were seen once, and the ten largest hold around 62%. Active moderate-to-severe ophthalmopathy, Clinical Activity Score at least 3, NOSPECS at least 4, under 3 months' duration. PBMCs were derived from around 10 ml fresh peripheral blood. The TCR comes from a man aged 25-40 years with Graves' ophthalmopathy. The sample comprised blood. The chain is built from TRBV2 and TRBJ2-1; either TRBD1 or TRBD2 may supply D (5 bases each). The chain's CDR3 is CATSQGPNERFF. For the CDR3, the DNA is TGTGCCACCTCCCAGGGACCCAATGAGCGGTTCTTC.